The 26 T cell receptor beta chains in this list originate from one sample, sequenced in a study of spatial heterogeneity in lung cancer. TCRdb processed the 5' RACE reads anew with MiXCR; each CDR3 protein has one entry. The sample includes around 24,000 distinct CDR3 sequences, about 7.2% of them seen just once. Time point defined: sample taken at primary tumor resection. Sequenced material: PBMCs, taken at surgery. These receptors were obtained from a male donor with early-stage non-small cell lung cancer.

This clonotype was detected many times. V is TRBV11-2 and J is TRBJ2-7, with a possible D match to TRBD1 (6 bases). This CDR3 region has 14 residues. Germline CDR1 reads SGHAT; CDR2 reads FQNNGV. Trimming removed 1 base at V and 6 bases at J, with 13 bases between. CDR3 sequence (DNA): TGTGCCAGCAGCTTAGGGGGGCGGGCCTCCGAGCAGTACTTC. As protein: CASSLGGRASEQYF.

J is TRBJ2-2 and V is TRBV9; no clear D gene. Germline V gene lookup returns CDR1 SGDLS and CDR2 YYNGEE. The CDR3 is 13 amino acids. V lost 0 bases, J lost 5 bases, and 5 bases lay in between. CDR3 in amino acids: CASSVVGTGELFF. Here the CDR3 DNA reads TGTGCCAGCAGCGTAGTGGGGACCGGGGAGCTGTTTTTT.

The table lists this clonotype with a few counts. This sequence joins TRBV28 and TRBJ1-1; 8 bases align to TRBD1. Trimming removed 7 bases from V and 6 bases from J; junction bases left unmatched: 4. Germline CDR1 reads MDHEN; CDR2 reads SYDVKM. This CDR3 region has 12 residues. DNA of the CDR3: TGTGCCAGCAAGCAGGGGGCCTCTGAAGCTTTCTTT. Translation: CASKQGASEAFF.

The rearrangement uses TRBV7-9 and TRBJ1-1, with 9 bases lining up with TRBD1. Trimming removed 5 bases from V and 6 bases from J; junction bases left unmatched: 13. Per the germline V gene, CDR1 is SEHNR and CDR2 is FQNEAQ (reference sequence). There are 16 residues in the CDR3. The CDR3 DNA is TGTGCCAGCAGCCCCTCCGGGGGACAGGGAGGCTCTGAAGCTTTCTTT. The encoded protein is CASSPSGGQGGSEAFF.

V gene TRBV20-1 combines with J gene TRBJ2-2; TRBD1 is a possible D gene (5 bases). The CDR3 sequence is 13 residues long. Germline V gene sequence: CDR1 DFQATT, CDR2 SNEGSKA (reference sequence). V lost 3 bases and J lost 5, with 10 bases in between. The CDR3 reads CSARAGRTGELFF. CDR3 bases: TGCAGTGCTAGGGCAGGGCGGACCGGGGAGCTGTTTTTT.

This clonotype was picked up many times. The rearrangement links TRBV7-2 to TRBJ2-3, with TRBD2 identical over 7 bases. CDR3 length equals 16 residues. The germline gives CDR1 SGHTA, CDR2 FQGNSA. After removal of 1 base from V and 1 base from J, the junction contained 5 bases not matched to a gene. The CDR3 region is CASSLGGRAGTDTQYF. The CDR3 coding sequence is TGTGCCAGCAGCTTAGGGGGGAGGGCCGGCACAGATACGCAGTATTTT.

This clonotype was recorded only once. The chain employs TRBV20-1 and TRBJ1-1; 8 positions agree with TRBD1. The CDR3 loop spans 13 amino acids. The V segment lost 3 bases and the J segment 5 bases; nucleotides outside the gene matches: 5. Germline CDR1 DFQATT, CDR2 SNEGSKA (reference sequence). The CDR3 nucleotides are TGCAGTGCTAGGGACAGGGAGGTTACTGAAGCTTTCTTT. It translates to CSARDREVTEAFF.

This clonotype was counted many times. The chain has TRBV6-5 and TRBJ1-4; the D gene is possibly TRBD1 (6 bases). Trimming pared 2 bases from V and 4 bases from J, leaving 8 bases between. The CDR3 extends over 14 amino acids. Germline assignment: CDR1 MNHEY and CDR2 SVGAGI. The chain's CDR3 is CASSYGQHNEKLFF. The DNA of the CDR3 is TGTGCCAGCAGTTACGGACAGCATAATGAAAAACTGTTTTTT.

By its share, this clonotype is medium-sized. V gene TRBV4-1 combines with J gene TRBJ2-7; D not certain. The CDR3 consists of 13 residues. Per germline, CDR1 MGHRA and CDR2 YSYEKL. The germline V and J ends were trimmed by 4 bases and 6 bases, with 13 bases remaining between them. The CDR3 DNA sequence: TGCGCCAGCAGCCGATCCGTCCAGAGCGAGCAGTACGTC. Its protein is CASSRSVQSEQYV.

This clonotype was counted many times. CDR3 sequence (DNA): TGTGCCATCAAGGGGGTAGCGGGTGACGGCAATGAGCAGTTCTTC. Protein sequence: CAIKGVAGDGNEQFF. The chain is built from TRBV10-3 and TRBJ2-1, with a tentative D call TRBD2 (7 bases). V lost 7 bases, J lost 6 bases, and 19 bases lay in between. CDR1 and CDR2 from the germline V gene are ENHRY and SYGVKD. CDR3 length: 15 amino acids.

This clonotype has only a few counts. The V call is TRBV4-3, the J call TRBJ2-7; tentatively, D is TRBD1 (6 bases). Trimming stripped 3 bases from V and 3 bases from J, with 9 bases between. The CDR3 runs to 13 residues. The germline gives CDR1 LGHNA, CDR2 YSLEER. CDR3 region: CASSQDRFYEQYF. The DNA for the CDR3 is TGCGCCAGCAGCCAGGACAGATTCTACGAGCAGTACTTC.

J is TRBJ2-1 and V is TRBV14; 10 bases map to TRBD1. V gave up 5 bases and J gave up 0 bases; unmatched junction bases: 13. The CDR3 is 19 amino acids. The germline gives CDR1 SGHDN, CDR2 FVKESK. The CDR3 is CASSKLGQGVPSSYNEQFF. The CDR3 region has the DNA TGTGCCAGCAGCAAGCTAGGACAGGGGGTACCGAGCTCCTACAATGAGCAGTTCTTC.

This clonotype was seen many times. V and J are TRBV12-3 or TRBV12-4 and TRBJ2-5; D may be TRBD1 or TRBD2 (5 bases each). With 8 bases removed from V and 4 bases from J, the gap between germline ends came to 14 bases. CDR3 length: 13 amino acids. Here the CDR3 reads CASGTLGGETQYF. The CDR3 coding sequence is TGTGCCAGCGGGACCCTAGGAGGAGAGACCCAGTACTTC.

There are many counts of this clonotype. CDR3 sequence reads: CASSADSDMNTEAFF. The CDR3 DNA is TGTGCCAGCAGCGCCGACAGCGACATGAACACTGAAGCTTTCTTT. The chain joins TRBV9 to TRBJ1-1, with D tentatively TRBD1 (5 bases). The V end was cut by 3 bases, the J end by 0 bases, with 12 bases between. The CDR3 loop spans 15 amino acids. Germline V CDR1 and CDR2: SGDLS, YYNGEE. Together with reference TRBV9 and TRBJ1-1, the CDR3 gives the full variable domain: DSGVTQTPKHLITATGQRVTLRCSPRSGDLSVYWYQQSLDQGLQFLIQYYNGEERAKGNILERFSAQQFPDLHSELNLSSLELGDSALYFCASSADSDMNTEAFFGQGTRLTVV.

There are a few counts of this clonotype. The CDR3 here is CASSQGRDFNSPLHF. The CDR3 DNA is TGTGCCAGCAGCCAAGGCAGGGACTTTAATTCACCCCTCCACTTT. The chain has TRBV3-1 and TRBJ1-6; tentative D call: TRBD1 (5 bases). V lost 1 base and J lost 6, with 10 bases in between. The CDR3 length is 15 residues. CDR1 is LGHDT, CDR2 YNNKEL, per germline (reference sequence).

This clonotype showed up many times. This sequence joins TRBV11-2 and TRBJ1-4; TRBD1 agrees at 10 bases. CDR1 and CDR2 (germline): SGHAT, FQNNGV. The V segment lost 3 bases and the J segment 3 bases; nucleotides outside the gene matches: 4. This CDR3 region has 16 residues. The CDR3 sequence is CASSLMTGGPNEKLFF. The DNA of the CDR3 is TGTGCCAGCAGCTTGATGACAGGGGGCCCTAATGAAAAACTGTTTTTT.

This clonotype was recorded many times. V is TRBV18 and J is TRBJ2-2, with unresolved D. Trimming took off 5 bases at V and 1 base at J, with 5 bases between the two ends. The CDR3 length is 13 residues. Germline V gene sequence: CDR1 KGHSH, CDR2 LQKENI. The CDR3 coding sequence is TGTGCCAGCTCAGACCAGAACACCGGGGAGCTGTTTTTT. This encodes CASSDQNTGELFF.

This clonotype rates as medium-sized (0.01 to 0.1%). This chain connects TRBV3-1 to TRBJ2-7, with D maybe TRBD1 (5 bases). CDR1 is LGHDT, CDR2 YNNKEL, per germline (reference sequence). CDR3 length: 13 amino acids. With 4 bases removed from V and 2 bases from J, the gap between germline ends came to 9 bases. CDR3 bases: TGTGCCAGCAGCCGGGGCGGACCCTACGAGCAGTACTTC. This sequence encodes CASSRGGPYEQYF.

This clonotype was observed many times. This chain joins TRBV24-1 and TRBJ2-2, with TRBD1 matching 7 bases. V shed 4 bases and J 4 bases; nucleotides not matched to a gene: 2. Germline V CDR1 and CDR2: KGHDR, SFDVKD. The CDR3 runs 14 residues. The CDR3: CATSEGDSTGELFF. The CDR3 bases are TGTGCCACCAGTGAGGGGGACAGCACCGGGGAGCTGTTTTTT.

This clonotype was recorded a few times. The V call is TRBV18, the J call TRBJ2-7; 10 nucleotides agree with TRBD1. The length of the CDR3 is 16 residues. V trimming: 0 bases; J trimming: 3 bases; junction bases outside the gene matches: 5. Germline V lookup: CDR1 KGHSH, CDR2 LQKENI. DNA of the CDR3: TGTGCCAGCTCACCACCAGGGACAGGGGTTCTCTACGAGCAGTACTTC. Protein sequence: CASSPPGTGVLYEQYF.

The chain combines TRBV7-9 with TRBJ2-3; 8 bases are shared with TRBD1. CDR3 length: 14 residues. Trimming removed 4 bases from V and 6 bases from J; junction bases left unmatched: 6. Germline V gene lookup returns CDR1 SEHNR and CDR2 FQNEAQ (reference sequence). The CDR3 bases are TGTGCCAGCAGCTCCTTACAGGGGGTGGATACGCAGTATTTT. Its protein is CASSSLQGVDTQYF.

This clonotype was found many times. This chain uses TRBV5-4 with TRBJ2-3; either TRBD1 or TRBD2 may fit D (5 bases each). The CDR3 consists of 13 residues. With 6 bases removed from V and 5 bases from J, the gap between germline ends came to 13 bases. Germline V CDR1 and CDR2: SGHNT, YYREEE (reference sequence). CDR3 protein: CASNTGGQDTQYF. CDR3 sequence (DNA): TGTGCCAGCAACACTGGGGGTCAAGATACGCAGTATTTT.

Many counts were recorded for this clonotype. This CDR3 is CASSQERGLEAFF. The CDR3 nucleotides read TGTGCCAGCAGCCAAGAGAGGGGGCTGGAAGCTTTCTTT. The rearrangement links TRBV14 to TRBJ1-1, with 7 bases aligning to TRBD1. The CDR3 runs to 13 residues. Unmatched junction bases numbered 3, after V lost 0 bases and J lost 8 bases. Germline V gives CDR1 SGHDN, CDR2 FVKESK.

This clonotype has at least ten counts. The rearrangement joins TRBV6-6 to TRBJ2-7, with 10 nucleotides matching TRBD2. The J segment lost 2 bases and the V segment lost 5 bases, leaving 6 bases of the junction unmatched. The CDR3 runs 15 residues. Germline V gene data show CDR1 as MNHNY and CDR2 as SVGAGI (reference sequence). The DNA of the CDR3 is TGTGCCAGCAGTCTCGGGAGCGGGGGGGCCTACGAGCAGTACGTC. Protein sequence: CASSLGSGGAYEQYV.

In this sample, this clonotype turned up many times. The J gene is TRBJ1-6, the V gene TRBV7-2, with D unclear. The V and J ends lost 1 base and 1 base respectively, with 14 bases between them. The CDR3 sequence is 18 residues long. Germline CDR1 is SGHTA and CDR2 is FQGNSA. The CDR3 DNA follows: TGTGCCAGCAGCTTAGATCAAAGACTCCGATCCTATAATTCACCCCTCCACTTT. This sequence encodes CASSLDQRLRSYNSPLHF.

By its share, this clonotype is medium-sized (0.01 to 0.1%). The chain joins TRBV2 to TRBJ2-1; D ambiguous. V gave up 8 bases and J gave up 6 bases, with 8 bases separating them. The length of the CDR3 is 11 residues. The germline V gene encodes CDR1 SNHLY and CDR2 FYNNEI. The DNA of the CDR3 is TGTGCCAGCGTGGTGGTCAATGAGCAGTTCTTC. Protein: CASVVVNEQFF.